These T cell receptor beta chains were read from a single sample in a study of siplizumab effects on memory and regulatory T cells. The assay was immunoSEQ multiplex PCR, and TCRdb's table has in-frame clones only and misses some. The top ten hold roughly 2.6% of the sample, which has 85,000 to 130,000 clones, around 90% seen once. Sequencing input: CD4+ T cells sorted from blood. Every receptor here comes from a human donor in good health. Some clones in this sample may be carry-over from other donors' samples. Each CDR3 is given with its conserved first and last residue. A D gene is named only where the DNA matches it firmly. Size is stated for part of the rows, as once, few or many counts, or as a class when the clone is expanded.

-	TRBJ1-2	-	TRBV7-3	CASSLPRPTTF	TGTGCCAGCAGCTTACCCCGTCCTACCACCTTC
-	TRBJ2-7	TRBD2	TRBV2	CASSEALLRGIEQYF	TGTGCCAGCAGTGAAGCGCTTTTGCGGGGGATCGAGCAGTACTTC
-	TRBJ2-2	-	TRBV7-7	CASSLDRASTGELFF	TGTGCTAGCAGCTTAGATAGGGCAAGCACCGGGGAGCTGTTTTTT
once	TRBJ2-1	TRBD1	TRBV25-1	CASTRPGTGVDEQFF	TGTGCCAGCACACGTCCCGGGACAGGGGTAGATGAGCAGTTCTTC
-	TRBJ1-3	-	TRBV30	CAWSSWVNSGNTIYF	TGTGCCTGGAGTTCCTGGGTCAACTCTGGAAACACCATATATTTT
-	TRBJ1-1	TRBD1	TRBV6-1	CASSEGVPTGGTEAFF	TGTGCCAGCAGTGAGGGGGTACCGACAGGGGGCACTGAAGCTTTCTTT
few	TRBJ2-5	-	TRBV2	CASRPSGVYQETQYF	TGTGCCAGCCGTCCGAGCGGAGTATACCAAGAGACCCAGTACTTC
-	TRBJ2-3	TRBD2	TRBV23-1	CASQNRRLAQTDTQYF	TGCGCCAGCCAAAACCGACGACTAGCCCAGACAGATACGCAGTATTTT
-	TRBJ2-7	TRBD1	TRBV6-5	CASSYHGTGYSYEQYF	TGTGCCAGCAGTTACCATGGGACAGGGTACTCCTACGAGCAGTACTTC
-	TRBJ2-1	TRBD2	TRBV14	CASSRIGGTKANEQFF	TGTGCCAGCAGCCGCATAGGCGGGACTAAGGCCAATGAGCAGTTCTTC
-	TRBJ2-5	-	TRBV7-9	CASSPQGAQETQYF	TGTGCCAGCAGCCCTCAGGGAGCACAAGAGACCCAGTACTTC
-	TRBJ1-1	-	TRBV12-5	CASGAKGSTEAFF	TGTGCTAGTGGTGCAAAGGGGAGCACTGAAGCTTTCTTT
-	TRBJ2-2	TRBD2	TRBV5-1	CASSLMTSGSLGELFF	TGCGCCAGCAGCTTAATGACTAGCGGGAGCCTGGGGGAGCTGTTTTTT
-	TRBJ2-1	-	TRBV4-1	CASSAVGAGSYNEQFF	TGCGCCAGCAGCGCCGTAGGGGCCGGGTCCTACAATGAGCAGTTCTTC
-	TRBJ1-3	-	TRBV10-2	CASSDSGNTIYF	TGCGCCAGCAGTGACTCTGGAAACACCATATATTTT
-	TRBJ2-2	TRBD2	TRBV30	CAWSGPGGPGELFF	TGTGCCTGGAGTGGGCCGGGGGGGCCCGGGGAGCTGTTTTTT
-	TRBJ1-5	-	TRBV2	CASSERGPMGNQPQHF	TGTGCCAGCAGTGAAAGAGGACCTATGGGCAATCAGCCCCAGCATTTT
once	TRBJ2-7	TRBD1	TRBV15	CATSLSWTGGVEQYF	TGTGCCACCAGCCTTTCCTGGACAGGGGGGGTCGAGCAGTACTTC
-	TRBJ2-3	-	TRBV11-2	CASSPGTYRFTDTQYF	TGTGCCAGCAGCCCCGGAACGTATAGATTCACAGATACGCAGTATTTT
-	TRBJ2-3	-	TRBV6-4	CASSDWPGNTQYF	TGTGCCAGCAGTGACTGGCCAGGAAATACGCAGTATTTT
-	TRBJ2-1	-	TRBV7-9	CASSFRETYNEQFF	TGTGCCAGCAGCTTCCGGGAGACCTACAATGAGCAGTTCTTC
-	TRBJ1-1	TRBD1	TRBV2	CASSRQGADTEAFF	TGTGCCAGCAGTCGACAGGGGGCAGACACTGAAGCTTTCTTT
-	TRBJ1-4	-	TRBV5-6	CASSLQQFNEKLFF	TGTGCCAGCAGCTTGCAACAGTTTAATGAAAAACTGTTTTTT
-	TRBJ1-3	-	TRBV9	CASNPGDGNGNTIYF	TGTGCCAGCAACCCCGGGGATGGTAATGGAAACACCATATATTTT
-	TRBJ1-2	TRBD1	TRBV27	CASSLSGQGNYGYTF	TGTGCCAGCAGCCTATCGGGACAGGGGAACTATGGCTACACCTTC
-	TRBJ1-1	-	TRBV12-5	CASGWGDTEAFF	TGTGCTAGTGGTTGGGGGGACACTGAAGCTTTCTTT
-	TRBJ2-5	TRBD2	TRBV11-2	CASTKSHFRLAGAQETQYF	TGTGCCAGCACCAAAAGTCACTTCAGACTAGCGGGGGCCCAAGAGACCCAGTACTTC
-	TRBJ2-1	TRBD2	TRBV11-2	CASSLGTSTHNEQFF	TGTGCCAGCAGCTTAGGGACTAGTACCCACAATGAGCAGTTCTTC
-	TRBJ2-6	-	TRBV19	CASSRESHFTVGANVLTF	TGTGCCAGTAGTCGAGAGTCCCACTTCACGGTAGGGGCCAACGTCCTGACTTTC
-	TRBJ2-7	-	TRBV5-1	CASSWTLDAYEQYF	TGCGCCAGCAGCTGGACATTGGATGCCTACGAGCAGTACTTC
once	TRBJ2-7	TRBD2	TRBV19	CASSIVAGVPSSEQYF	TGTGCCAGTAGTATAGTGGCGGGAGTCCCCTCCTCCGAGCAGTACTTC